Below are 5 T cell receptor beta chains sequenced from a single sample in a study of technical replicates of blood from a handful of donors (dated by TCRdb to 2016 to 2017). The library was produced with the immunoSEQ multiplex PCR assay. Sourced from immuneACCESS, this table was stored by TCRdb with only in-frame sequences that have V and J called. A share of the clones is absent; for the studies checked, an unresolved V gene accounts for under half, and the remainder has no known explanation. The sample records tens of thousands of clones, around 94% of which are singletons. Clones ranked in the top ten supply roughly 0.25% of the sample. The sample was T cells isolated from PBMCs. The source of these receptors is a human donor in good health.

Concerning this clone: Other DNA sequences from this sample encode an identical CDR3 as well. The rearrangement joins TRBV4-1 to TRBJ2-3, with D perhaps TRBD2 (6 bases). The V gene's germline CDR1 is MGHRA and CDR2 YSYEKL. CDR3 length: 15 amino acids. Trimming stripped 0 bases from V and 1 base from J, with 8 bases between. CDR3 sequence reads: CASSQDGGRTDTQYF. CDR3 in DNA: TGCGCCAGCAGCCAAGATGGAGGGCGCACAGATACGCAGTATTTT.

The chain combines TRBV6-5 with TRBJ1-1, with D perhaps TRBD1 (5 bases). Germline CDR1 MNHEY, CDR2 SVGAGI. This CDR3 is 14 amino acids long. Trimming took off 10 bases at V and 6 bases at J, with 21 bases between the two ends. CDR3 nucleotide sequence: TGTGCCACCCACGCCCCCGACAGCCGGGCTGAAGCTTTCTTT. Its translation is CATHAPDSRAEAFF.

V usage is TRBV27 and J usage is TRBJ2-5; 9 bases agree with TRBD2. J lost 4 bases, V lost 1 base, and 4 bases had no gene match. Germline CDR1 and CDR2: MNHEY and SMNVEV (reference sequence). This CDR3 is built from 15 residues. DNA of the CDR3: TGTGCCAGCAGTTTATGGGCGGGAGGGTCAGAGACCCAGTACTTC. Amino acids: CASSLWAGGSETQYF.

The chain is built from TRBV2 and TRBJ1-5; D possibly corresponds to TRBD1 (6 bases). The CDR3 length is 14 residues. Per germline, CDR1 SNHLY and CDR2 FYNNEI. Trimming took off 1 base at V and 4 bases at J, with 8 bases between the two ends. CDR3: CASSEGQGNQPQHF. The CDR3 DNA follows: TGTGCCAGCAGTGAAGGGCAGGGGAATCAGCCCCAGCATTTT.

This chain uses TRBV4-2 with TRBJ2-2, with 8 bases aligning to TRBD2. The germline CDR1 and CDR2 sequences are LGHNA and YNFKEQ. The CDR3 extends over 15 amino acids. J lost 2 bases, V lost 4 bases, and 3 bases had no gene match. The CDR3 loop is CASSPTSGNTGELFF. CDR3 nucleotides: TGTGCCAGCAGCCCTACTAGCGGCAACACCGGGGAGCTGTTTTTT.